This TCR beta chain stems from a study of cytomegalovirus exposure and HLA in healthy donors. Use of 60 Vbeta and 13 Jbeta primers characterized the PCR. Data came from immunoSEQ multiplex PCR; TCRdb stores just in-frame clones and leaves some out. Of roughly 200,000 clones listed, 60% to 80% were seen once; the top ten hold just under 3%. With regard to this clone: No antigen is known for it.

Trimming cost V 5 bases and J 6 bases; bases outside gene matches: 4. This CDR3 is built from 12 residues. CDR1 SEHNR and CDR2 FQNEAQ come from the germline V gene (reference sequence). Study-wide findings and caveats: About 87% or about 30% of the time was how often most TCR beta V segments were productive, according to an earlier analysis. Several V segments, TRBV6-2 and TRBV6-3 among them, could not be told apart and were dropped. Both high specificity and high sensitivity reportedly marked the classifier's diagnosis of cytomegalovirus status.

Sequencing was carried out using PBMCs. This TCR came from a woman aged 30 to 39 in good health and CMV-seronegative. The gene calls are TRBV7-9 and TRBJ2-7, with 7 bases identical to TRBD2. The CDR3 DNA is TGTGCCAGCAGCCCGTGGGGGGGCGAGCAGTACTTC. It codes for CASSPWGGEQYF.